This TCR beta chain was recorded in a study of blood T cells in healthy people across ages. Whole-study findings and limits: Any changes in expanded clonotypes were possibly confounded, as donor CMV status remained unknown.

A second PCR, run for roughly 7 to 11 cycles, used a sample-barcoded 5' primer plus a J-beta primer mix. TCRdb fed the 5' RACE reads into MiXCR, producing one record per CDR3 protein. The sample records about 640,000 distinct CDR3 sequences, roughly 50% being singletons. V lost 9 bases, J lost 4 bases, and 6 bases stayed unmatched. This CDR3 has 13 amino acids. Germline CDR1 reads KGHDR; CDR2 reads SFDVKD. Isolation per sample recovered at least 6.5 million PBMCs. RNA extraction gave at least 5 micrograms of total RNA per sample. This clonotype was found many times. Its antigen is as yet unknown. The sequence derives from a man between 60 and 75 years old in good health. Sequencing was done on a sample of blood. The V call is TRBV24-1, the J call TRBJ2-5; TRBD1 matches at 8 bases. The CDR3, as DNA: TGTGCCACCCGGGACAGGACGAGAGAGACCCAGTACTTC. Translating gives CATRDRTRETQYF.